This T cell receptor beta chain was retrieved from a study of T cell responses to AZD1222 COVID-19 vaccine. Data came from immunoSEQ multiplex PCR; TCRdb stores just in-frame clones and leaves some out. The sample holds 210,000 or so clones, approximately 94% seen once. Trimming pared 5 bases from V and 2 bases from J, leaving 10 bases between. CDR3 length: 14 amino acids. Germline assignment: CDR1 LNHDA and CDR2 SQIVND (reference sequence). Worth noting for this clone: Its antigen remains unidentified.

Overall study results and limits: There were repertoire samples only from the period after the peak T cell response. Reportedly, close to half of spike-specific TCRs are directed against unmutated variant regions. At 160-218 and 743-854, vaccine-associated CD4 TCRs were dominant, and they spanned spike. Just five to seven AZD1222 recipients tested seropositive at baseline.

The sequences come from peripheral blood, collected 28 days after the second dose of the MenACWY control vaccine. The rearrangement uses TRBV19 and TRBJ1-3; D remains unclear. The sequence derives from an adult who received the MenACWY meningococcal vaccine as a control. CDR3 protein: CASSVTAAGNTIYF. The CDR3 region has the DNA TGTGCCAGTAGTGTTACAGCGGCTGGAAACACCATATATTTT.